The clone carrying this T cell receptor beta chain was observed a handful of times. As yet, its antigen is unknown. In every case, the donor was a healthy Caucasian. The record originates from a study of identical twins. TCRdb ran MiXCR on the 5' RACE reads and lists one entry per CDR3 protein. The data hold approximately 220,000 distinct CDR3 sequences, with 7.5% observed a single time. Broader study findings: There is a chance that invariant MAIT and iNKT cells partially muddied zero-insertion analyses.

Germline V CDR1 and CDR2: DFQATT, SNEGSKA (reference sequence). The CDR3 runs 11 residues. V was shortened by 5 bases and J by 4 bases, with 6 bases between the two germline ends. The same sample was also used in a study of yellow fever vaccine responses in identical twins.

Material: CD8+ T cells sorted from blood. The chain has TRBV20-1 and TRBJ2-1; D is undetermined. The receptor was isolated from a young woman in good health. CDR3 in DNA: TGCAGTGCTCCCTCTTACAATGAGCAGTTCTTC. It encodes CSAPSYNEQFF.